Below, 32 T cell receptor beta chains from the same sample are listed, as sequenced in a study of T cell changes during pregnancy in multiple sclerosis. TCRdb keeps only in-frame clones here, not all; method: immunoSEQ multiplex PCR. This sample has roughly 13,000 clones, with more than 85% found just once. The sequencing here drew on peripheral blood, taken in the second trimester of pregnancy. Receptor source: a female donor in good health, enrolled as a control in a pregnancy study.

CDR3 amino acids: CAWSQGTEAFF. CDR3 DNA: TGTGCCTGGAGTCAGGGTACTGAAGCTTTCTTT. The chain has TRBV30 and TRBJ1-1; D may be TRBD1 (5 bases). CDR3 length equals 11 residues. Between the trimmed V and J ends, which lost 2 bases and 5 bases, there was a span of 6 bases. Germline values: CDR1 GTSNPN, CDR2 SVGIG (reference sequence). Complete variable domain (other parts from reference TRBV30 and TRBJ1-1): SQTIHQWPATLVQPVGSPLSLECTVEGTSNPNLYWYRQAAGRGLQLLFYSVGIGQISSEVPQNLSASRPQDRQFILSSKKLLLSDSGFYLCAWSQGTEAFFGQGTRLTVV.

J is TRBJ2-7 and V is TRBV6-1; tentatively, D is TRBD1 (6 bases). CDR1 and CDR2 (germline): MNHNS, SASEGT. The CDR3 extends over 15 amino acids. The ends were cut back, 6 bases at V and 0 bases at J, with 15 bases in the middle. For the CDR3, the DNA is TGTGCCAGCAGATCCGGGACACCTCGCTCCTACGAGCAGTACTTC. This gives the protein CASRSGTPRSYEQYF.

The chain joins TRBV7-3 to TRBJ2-2; 10 bases are a match to TRBD2. The V segment lost 4 bases and the J segment 5 bases; nucleotides outside the gene matches: 4. The length of the CDR3 is 15 residues. Per germline, CDR1 SGHTA and CDR2 FQGTGA. CDR3 nucleotides: TGTGCCAGCAGCTCACTAGCGGGGCGGACCGGGGAGCTGTTTTTT. Its translation: CASSSLAGRTGELFF.

The J gene is TRBJ2-3, the V gene TRBV28; 10 bases map to TRBD1. The V segment lost 4 bases and the J segment 4 bases; nucleotides outside the gene matches: 5. The CDR3 has 15 residues. Per the germline V gene, CDR1 is MDHEN and CDR2 is SYDVKM. CDR3 in amino acids: CASSSRTGGADTQYF. The CDR3 DNA reads as TGTGCCAGCAGTTCTCGGACAGGGGGGGCAGATACGCAGTATTTT.

This clone was seen only a few times. This chain connects TRBV6-1 to TRBJ1-1, with TRBD1 as a possible D gene (5 bases). Germline CDR1 MNHNS, CDR2 SASEGT. There are 13 residues in the CDR3. The V end was cut by 6 bases, the J end by 5 bases, with 13 bases between. The CDR3 loop reads CASRKGERTEAFF. CDR3 nucleotides: TGTGCCAGCAGAAAAGGGGAAAGGACTGAAGCTTTCTTT.

Remarks on this clone: Relative to the germline gene, one junction end is altered; a read error may explain this. The rearrangement joins TRBV29-1 to TRBJ2-7; maybe TRBD1 (5 bases). In germline, CDR1 is SQVTM, CDR2 ANQGSEA. This CDR3 is built from 16 residues. The CDR3 DNA follows: TGCAGCGTTGAAGATCGTAAGACAGTCCTCTCCAACGAGCAGTACTTC. Translation gives CSVEDRKTVLSNEQYF.

The V gene is TRBV6-6, the J gene TRBJ2-7; 11 bases are a match to TRBD1. The CDR3 extends over 14 amino acids. Germline CDR1 is MNHNY and CDR2 is SVGAGI (reference sequence). V shed 6 bases, J shed 6 bases, and the junction held 7 bases outside the gene matches. CDR3 bases: TGTGCCAGCAGGCTGGACAGGGGGCCTACCGAGCAGTACTTC. It is translated as CASRLDRGPTEQYF.

The chain joins TRBV4-1 to TRBJ2-7; 13 nucleotides line up with TRBD2. Trimming removed 1 base from V and 7 bases from J; junction bases left unmatched: 16. The length of the CDR3 is 19 residues. The V gene's germline CDR1 is MGHRA and CDR2 YSYEKL. The CDR3 bases are TGCGCCAGCAGCCAAGTCCCGACTAGCGGGAGGATAGTCTCGAGGGAGCAGTACTTC. Protein sequence: CASSQVPTSGRIVSREQYF.

The chain couples TRBV29-1 to TRBJ2-3; TRBD2 agrees at 7 bases. The germline V gene encodes CDR1 SQVTM and CDR2 ANQGSEA. The CDR3 loop spans 14 amino acids. V dropped 6 bases and J dropped 4; count of bases not matched to a gene: 10. CDR3 sequence reads: CSVGWSGNPDTQYF. For the CDR3, the DNA is TGCAGCGTAGGGTGGAGCGGGAACCCAGATACGCAGTATTTT.

The chain recombines TRBV6-4 with TRBJ1-4; 9 bases line up with TRBD1. Germline values: CDR1 MRHNA, CDR2 SNTAGT. The CDR3 loop spans 18 amino acids. J gave up 2 bases and V 0 bases, and 7 bases lay outside the gene matches. The CDR3 loop reads CASSDSKQGADTNEKLFF. CDR3 coding DNA: TGTGCCAGCAGTGACTCGAAACAGGGGGCGGACACTAATGAAAAACTGTTTTTT.

This clone has more than one count but fewer than ten. The chain employs TRBV6-4 and TRBJ2-3; 9 bases are a match to TRBD2. The germline gives CDR1 MRHNA, CDR2 SNTAGT. Trimming at V came to 3 bases and at J to 4 bases, leaving 8 bases not matched to a gene. The CDR3 runs to 16 residues. This CDR3 is CASSEAGGGSADTQYF. CDR3 DNA sequence: TGTGCCAGCAGTGAGGCGGGGGGGGGCTCGGCAGATACGCAGTATTTT.

This sequence joins TRBV10-3 and TRBJ2-1, with D possibly matching TRBD2 (6 bases). CDR3 length: 14 residues. V was pared by 7 bases and J by 7 bases, with 17 bases between. The germline gives CDR1 ENHRY, CDR2 SYGVKD. This CDR3 is CAIMGGVAGNEQFF. As DNA, the CDR3 is TGTGCCATCATGGGCGGGGTAGCCGGGAATGAGCAGTTCTTC.

The chain couples TRBV14 to TRBJ2-5, with D possibly being TRBD1 (6 bases). The germline gives CDR1 SGHDN, CDR2 FVKESK. This CDR3 region has 14 residues. Deletions cut 1 base from V and 2 bases from J, with 8 bases between. Here the CDR3 DNA reads TGTGCCAGCAGCCAAGGGACAGAACAAGAGACCCAGTACTTC. Amino acid sequence: CASSQGTEQETQYF.

The chain uses TRBV2 and TRBJ1-4; 8 bases align to TRBD1. V dropped 4 bases and J dropped 0; count of bases not matched to a gene: 7. This CDR3 contains 17 residues. In germline, CDR1 is SNHLY, CDR2 FYNNEI. The CDR3 loop reads CASSGGQGITTNEKLFF. In DNA, the CDR3 is TGTGCCAGCAGTGGTGGACAGGGAATCACAACTAATGAAAAACTGTTTTTT.

The chain combines TRBV5-8 with TRBJ2-7, with D perhaps TRBD2 (6 bases). Trimming removed 3 bases at V and 0 bases at J, with 13 bases between. CDR3 length equals 15 residues. Germline V gene data show CDR1 as SGHTS and CDR2 as YDEGEE. CDR3 protein: CASSSRYGSSYEQYF. As DNA, the CDR3 is TGTGCCAGCAGCTCCCGCTACGGGAGCTCCTACGAGCAGTACTTC.

The CDR3 sequence is CASSQGQGKGSFYGYTF. The CDR3 nucleotides read TGTGCCAGCAGTCAGGGACAGGGAAAGGGCTCCTTTTATGGCTACACCTTC. The rearrangement uses TRBV28 and TRBJ1-2, with TRBD1 matching 9 bases. V trimming: 5 bases; J trimming: 5 bases; junction bases outside the gene matches: 15. Germline CDR1 reads MDHEN; CDR2 reads SYDVKM. The CDR3 extends over 17 amino acids.

The V call is TRBV28, the J call TRBJ2-7; D unclear. The V end lost 7 bases, the J end lost 3 bases, and 19 bases lay between the germline ends. The CDR3 is made up of 15 amino acids. Germline values: CDR1 MDHEN, CDR2 SYDVKM. Here the CDR3 DNA reads TGTGCCAGCAAGTTTAACCGAGCGACCAACTACGAGCAGTACTTC. This sequence encodes CASKFNRATNYEQYF. The variable domain in full, with the rest retrieved from reference TRBV28 and TRBJ2-7, is DVKVTQSSRYLVKRTGEKVFLECVQDMDHENMFWYRQDPGLGLRLIYFSYDVKMKEKGDIPEGYSVSREKKERFSLILESASTNQTSMYLCASKFNRATNYEQYFGPGTRLTVT.

V and J are TRBV10-3 and TRBJ2-5; 9 bases agree with TRBD2. The CDR3 spans 14 residues. J was trimmed by 5 bases and V by 8 bases; bases with no gene match: 9. Germline V gene sequence: CDR1 ENHRY, CDR2 SYGVKD. CDR3 loop: CAIGSGGPRETQYF. The CDR3 coding sequence is TGTGCCATCGGAAGCGGGGGGCCCAGGGAGACCCAGTACTTC.

V is TRBV9 and J is TRBJ1-6; no clear D. V dropped 3 bases and J dropped 3 bases, with 10 bases sitting between them. The CDR3 covers 15 residues. The germline V gene has CDR1 SGDLS and CDR2 YYNGEE. DNA of the CDR3: TGTGCCAGCAGCGGAGAAGTCCTCTATAATTCACCCCTCCACTTT. It encodes CASSGEVLYNSPLHF.

The chain couples TRBV18 to TRBJ1-2; D not certain. Trimming removed 4 bases from V and 4 bases from J, with 10 bases in between. Germline CDR1 reads KGHSH; CDR2 reads LQKENI. The CDR3 has 13 residues. The CDR3 loop is CASSLYTLYGYTF. The CDR3 DNA is TGTGCCAGCTCACTTTACACCCTCTATGGCTACACCTTC.

In this sample, this clone turned up once. The V call is TRBV7-2, the J call TRBJ2-6; D is uncertain. The germline CDR1 and CDR2 sequences are SGHTA and FQGNSA. V was trimmed by 1 base and J by 0 bases, leaving 4 bases between them. The length of the CDR3 is 15 residues. The CDR3 reads CASSLGHSGANVLTF. For the CDR3, the DNA is TGTGCCAGCAGCTTAGGTCACTCTGGGGCCAACGTCCTGACTTTC.

The table lists this clone with a count of one. The CDR3 region is CASSDGTSGDTQYF. CDR3 DNA: TGTGCCAGCAGTGACGGGACTAGCGGAGATACGCAGTATTTT. The chain uses TRBV2 and TRBJ2-3, with TRBD2 matching over 11 bases. Germline CDR1 reads SNHLY; CDR2 reads FYNNEI. V lost 3 bases, J lost 5 bases, and 1 base stayed unmatched. CDR3 length: 14 residues.

The CDR3 nucleotides read TGTGCCAGCAGCTTGAGGGGGCAAAGCTACACCTTC. This codes for CASSLRGQSYTF. The genes are TRBV7-9 and TRBJ1-2; 7 positions agree with TRBD1. The junction had 4 bases not matched to a gene; V was cut back by 3 bases and J by 9 bases. Germline V gene data show CDR1 as SEHNR and CDR2 as FQNEAQ (reference sequence). This CDR3 is built from 12 residues.

The rearrangement joins TRBV19 to TRBJ2-3, with D possibly matching TRBD1 (5 bases). V lost 4 bases, J lost 6 bases, and 17 bases lay in between. CDR1 LNHDA and CDR2 SQIVND come from the germline V gene (reference sequence). The CDR3 totals 15 residues. CDR3 loop: CASSRATRKGDTQYF. CDR3 bases: TGTGCCAGTAGTAGGGCGACACGGAAGGGGGATACGCAGTATTTT.

The V call is TRBV19, the J call TRBJ1-5, with D possibly TRBD1 on 6 matching bases. The length of the CDR3 is 17 residues. CDR1 is LNHDA, CDR2 SQIVND, per germline (reference sequence). Trimming stripped 10 bases from V and 0 bases from J, with 22 bases between. The CDR3 reads CATTRSGAQASNQPQHF. CDR3 in DNA: TGTGCCACCACAAGATCAGGGGCACAGGCTAGCAATCAGCCCCAGCATTTT.

The V and J genes are TRBV29-1 and TRBJ2-1; TRBD2 agrees at 12 bases. CDR1 and CDR2 (germline): SQVTM, ANQGSEA. V lost 7 bases to trimming and J lost 6 bases; unmatched junction nucleotides: 19. This CDR3 comprises 18 residues. This CDR3 reads CSAASGGGITREGNEQFF. CDR3 nucleotide sequence: TGCAGCGCTGCTAGCGGGGGGGGTATTACGAGAGAAGGCAATGAGCAGTTCTTC.

The rearrangement uses TRBV29-1 and TRBJ2-7, with D perhaps matching TRBD1 (6 bases). There are 13 residues in the CDR3. Trimming removed 6 bases from V and 4 bases from J, with 16 bases in between. Germline V gives CDR1 SQVTM, CDR2 ANQGSEA. The CDR3: CSVTLQGIYEQYF. The CDR3, as DNA: TGCAGCGTGACGCTCCAGGGGATTTACGAGCAGTACTTC.

The gene calls are TRBV19 and TRBJ1-5; a possible D gene is TRBD1 (6 bases). V was pared by 3 bases and J by 9 bases, with 18 bases between. CDR1 and CDR2 from the germline V gene are LNHDA and SQIVND (reference sequence). The CDR3 consists of 15 residues. The CDR3 DNA follows: TGTGCCAGTAGTATGGGGAGGGGGGGGTTCCGGCCCCAGCATTTT. This gives the protein CASSMGRGGFRPQHF.

In this sample, this clone turned up once. The chain has TRBV6-7 and TRBJ2-7; weak D call: TRBD1 (5 bases). TRBV6-7 is flagged as an ORF with uncertain function. CDR3 size: 18 residues. Trimming cost V 2 bases and J 0 bases, with 20 bases left between them. The CDR3 DNA sequence: TGTGCCAGCAGTTACCCTCTCGACAGCTCAAGGAGCTCCTACGAGCAGTACTTC. The encoded protein is CASSYPLDSSRSSYEQYF.

This clone was recorded once. This chain uses TRBV7-3 with TRBJ2-2; D gene unclear. CDR3 length: 15 amino acids. Germline CDR1 is SGHTA and CDR2 is FQGTGA. The germline V and J ends were trimmed by 5 bases and 4 bases, with 14 bases remaining between them. The CDR3 sequence is CASSISPQRTGELFF. The CDR3, as DNA: TGTGCCAGCAGCATCTCGCCCCAGCGCACCGGGGAGCTGTTTTTT.

This clone was seen more than once but under ten times. The J gene is TRBJ2-5, the V gene TRBV4-1; D gene ambiguous. This CDR3 has 16 residues. The germline CDR1 and CDR2 sequences are MGHRA and YSYEKL. V lost 1 base, J lost 3 bases, and 15 bases lay in between. CDR3 amino acids: CASSQVIATREETQYF. The CDR3 DNA sequence: TGCGCCAGCAGCCAAGTTATTGCTACTCGGGAAGAGACCCAGTACTTC.

This clone has only one observation. This chain connects TRBV7-2 to TRBJ1-1; D gene ambiguous. CDR1 and CDR2 from the germline V gene are SGHTA and FQGNSA. The CDR3 has 11 amino acids. V shed 5 bases and J shed 7 bases, with 8 bases lying between them. Here the CDR3 reads CASSPFNEAFF. The CDR3 region has the DNA TGTGCCAGCAGCCCCTTTAATGAAGCTTTCTTT.